What follows are 7 T cell receptor beta chains derived from one specimen sequenced in a study of blood T cells in healthy people across ages. The authors ran a second PCR of 7 to 11 cycles using a sample-barcoded 5' primer and a J-beta primer mix. TCRdb passed the 5' RACE reads through MiXCR, listing each CDR3 protein once. This sample yields 1.5 million to 2 million distinct CDR3 sequences, of which just under 50% are seen a single time; roughly 2.1% belongs to the top ten. The specimen sequenced was blood. The source of these receptors is a woman between 35 and 50 years old in good health.

The chain links TRBV20-1 to TRBJ1-1; tentative D call: TRBD1 (5 bases). Trimming pared 0 bases from V and 0 bases from J, leaving 14 bases between. The CDR3 loop spans 16 amino acids. The germline V gene has CDR1 DFQATT and CDR2 SNEGSKA (reference sequence). CDR3 amino acids: CSARDGMGGLNTEAFF. The CDR3 DNA follows: TGCAGTGCTAGAGATGGTATGGGGGGGTTGAACACTGAAGCTTTCTTT.

The chain combines TRBV7-9 with TRBJ2-7; D is possibly TRBD1 or TRBD2 (5 bases each). CDR1 and CDR2 from the germline V gene are SEHNR and FQNEAQ (reference sequence). This CDR3 is 15 amino acids long. Trimming cost V 4 bases and J 3 bases, with 16 bases left between them. CDR3 loop: CASSSSGTAYYEQYF. CDR3 nucleotide sequence: TGTGCCAGCAGCTCCTCCGGGACCGCGTACTACGAGCAGTACTTC.

This clonotype was observed a few times. The rearrangement joins TRBV29-1 to TRBJ2-3; TRBD2 agrees at 7 bases. CDR1 and CDR2 (germline): SQVTM, ANQGSEA. CDR3 length equals 14 residues. Trimming took 3 bases from V and 5 from J; bases not matched to a gene: 8. For the CDR3, the DNA is TGCAGCGTTGACCGGACTAGTGCAGGAGATACGCAGTATTTT. Protein: CSVDRTSAGDTQYF.

This clonotype was observed a handful of times. The genes are TRBV3-1 and TRBJ2-5; no firm D call. From germline, CDR1 is LGHDT and CDR2 YNNKEL (reference sequence). V was shortened by 2 bases and J by 5 bases, with 6 bases between the two germline ends. The CDR3 has 12 residues. Here the CDR3 reads CASSQWLETQYF. The CDR3 region has the DNA TGTGCCAGCAGCCAATGGTTGGAGACCCAGTACTTC.

This clonotype was seen a handful of times. CDR3 in amino acids: CSAAPPSGEETQYF. In DNA form, the CDR3 reads TGCAGTGCTGCCCCTCCTAGCGGGGAAGAGACCCAGTACTTC. The chain uses TRBV20-1 and TRBJ2-5; 9 nucleotides align to TRBD2. Germline CDR1 and CDR2: DFQATT and SNEGSKA (reference sequence). The J segment lost 3 bases and the V segment lost 5 bases, leaving 7 bases of the junction unmatched. The CDR3 spans 14 residues.

This clonotype was detected a few times. The chain carries TRBV29-1 and TRBJ2-7; no clear D. V was pared by 1 base and J by 3 bases, with 7 bases between. The germline CDR1 and CDR2 sequences are SQVTM and ANQGSEA. The CDR3 is 12 amino acids. The CDR3 DNA follows: TGCAGCGTTGAAGGTCGTCTCTACGAGCAGTACTTC. This gives the protein CSVEGRLYEQYF.

The chain employs TRBV6-5 and TRBJ2-3; maybe TRBD2 (6 bases). This CDR3 region has 15 residues. The germline CDR1 and CDR2 sequences are MNHEY and SVGAGI. Deletions cut 2 bases from V and 4 bases from J, with 13 bases between. The CDR3, as DNA: TGTGCCAGCAGTTACGGGACTGCTAGGGCAGATACGCAGTATTTT. As protein: CASSYGTARADTQYF.